The TCR beta chain under discussion was sequenced for a study of T cell clonotyping in hematopoietic cell transplantation. Recipients were bled about 28 days pretransplant and at posttransplant days 30, 100, 180. The method was immunoSEQ multiplex PCR; TCRdb's version includes in-frame clones alone and lacks a portion of them. The table lists over 6,000 clones, roughly 98% of them singletons. Germline trimming cut 4 bases from V and 2 bases from J; bases unmatched to any gene: 6. The CDR3 is 15 residues long. From germline, CDR1 is MNHEY and CDR2 SVGAGI. The chain links TRBV6-5 to TRBJ2-5; 8 positions match TRBD1. The source is a male patient aged 55 to 69 who had an allogeneic stem cell transplant from a related donor, so the T cells may come from the graft donor. Some clones in this sample may be carry-over from other donors' samples. Specimen: PBMCs, collected 30 days after allogeneic stem cell transplant. The CDR3 nucleotides read TGTGCCAGCAGTTTCTCAGGGACAGGTCAAGAGACCCAGTACTTC. Translation gives CASSFSGTGQETQYF.